This is a list of T cell receptor beta chains from one sample in a study of control samples from healthy donors and cancer patients. Generated by immunoSEQ multiplex PCR, the TCRdb table keeps only in-frame clones and is missing some. The sample contains 150,000 to 200,000 clones, 75% to 95% of which appear only once. The sequencing input was blood. The receptors stem from a woman aged 35 to 49 in good health. Both conserved end residues are part of each CDR3. A D gene is named only where the DNA matches it firmly.

J gene: TRBJ2-5; D gene: .; V gene: TRBV4-1; CDR3 DNA: TGCGCCAGCAGCCAAGAATACGGGATCCAGTACTTC; CDR3 protein: CASSQEYGIQYF
J gene: TRBJ1-6; D gene: .; V gene: TRBV12-3/TRBV12-4; CDR3 DNA: TGTGCCAGCAGCCCTCCCTTTGCACCCCTCCACTTT; CDR3 protein: CASSPPFAPLHF
J gene: TRBJ2-1; D gene: .; V gene: TRBV9; CDR3 DNA: TGTGCCAGCAGCGTAGCTACAGGCAATGAGCAGTTCTTC; CDR3 protein: CASSVATGNEQFF
J gene: TRBJ2-5; D gene: TRBD1; V gene: TRBV2; CDR3 DNA: TGTGCCAGCAGTGAAGGCTTCAGGGGGTCCGGAGAGACCCAGTACTTC; CDR3 protein: CASSEGFRGSGETQYF
J gene: TRBJ1-1; D gene: TRBD1; V gene: TRBV7-6; CDR3 DNA: TGTGCCAGCAGCTCCTCCACAGGGGCTAGCACTGAAGCTTTCTTT; CDR3 protein: CASSSSTGASTEAFF
J gene: TRBJ1-1; D gene: .; V gene: TRBV10-3; CDR3 DNA: TGTGCCATCAGGGACAGCCAAATGAACACTGAAGCTTTCTTT; CDR3 protein: CAIRDSQMNTEAFF
J gene: TRBJ2-1; D gene: TRBD2; V gene: TRBV6-5; CDR3 DNA: TGTGCCAGCAGTTACGCAGCGGGACTAGAGCAGTTCTTC; CDR3 protein: CASSYAAGLEQFF
J gene: TRBJ2-1; D gene: .; V gene: TRBV6-5; CDR3 DNA: TGTGCCAGCAGTTACGGGGTGGGTTGGGAGCAGTTCTTC; CDR3 protein: CASSYGVGWEQFF
J gene: TRBJ1-5; D gene: .; V gene: TRBV2; CDR3 DNA: TGTGCCAGCAGTGAAGGGGTCCCTCAGGAGCCCCAGCATTTT; CDR3 protein: CASSEGVPQEPQHF
J gene: TRBJ1-1; D gene: .; V gene: TRBV29-1; CDR3 DNA: TGCAGCGTTGATTCGGGGGGGAGCACTGAAGCTTTCTTT; CDR3 protein: CSVDSGGSTEAFF
J gene: TRBJ2-3; D gene: TRBD2; V gene: TRBV9; CDR3 DNA: TGTGCCAGCAGCCCCCCTCCTGGCGGGGGGATCACAGATACGCAGTATTTT; CDR3 protein: CASSPPPGGGITDTQYF
J gene: TRBJ2-5; D gene: .; V gene: TRBV5-8; CDR3 DNA: TGTGCCAGCAGCCCGAACGACATTCTTCAAGAGACCCAGTACTTC; CDR3 protein: CASSPNDILQETQYF
J gene: TRBJ1-1; D gene: .; V gene: TRBV21-1; CDR3 DNA: TGTGCCAGCAGAGATTTGATAACAATTCGCACTAAAGCTTTCTTT; CDR3 protein: CASRDLITIRTKAFF
J gene: TRBJ2-3; D gene: .; V gene: TRBV12-5; CDR3 DNA: TGTGCTAGTGGTCGGGGGCAAGCCACAGATACGCAGTATTTT; CDR3 protein: CASGRGQATDTQYF
J gene: TRBJ1-1; D gene: .; V gene: TRBV18; CDR3 DNA: TGTGCCAGCTCACCACCGGGGGTCACTGAAGCTTTCTTT; CDR3 protein: CASSPPGVTEAFF
J gene: TRBJ1-3; D gene: .; V gene: TRBV28; CDR3 DNA: TGTGCCAGCAGTTTAATCTCGGGGAGCCGCTCGCCCATATATTTT; CDR3 protein: CASSLISGSRSPIYF